This entry lists 18 T cell receptor beta chains sequenced from one sample in a study of T cells after yellow fever vaccination. TCRdb fed the 5' RACE reads into MiXCR, producing one record per CDR3 protein. The table includes some 500,000 distinct CDR3 sequences, 13% detected once. The sequences come from PBMCs, collected on the day of the yellow fever booster vaccination. The receptors come from a man in his thirties or forties who received the YFV17D yellow fever vaccine.

The chain uses TRBV20-1 and TRBJ2-5; TRBD2 is a possible D gene (6 bases). The CDR3 runs 15 residues. Germline-derived CDR1 and CDR2 are DFQATT and SNEGSKA (reference sequence). V lost 1 base to trimming and J lost 4 bases, with 16 bases between them. The CDR3 spells CSARAPGRVGETQYF. The CDR3 DNA sequence: TGCAGTGCTAGAGCCCCCGGGAGAGTGGGAGAGACCCAGTACTTC.

The chain uses TRBV13 and TRBJ2-1; 10 bases agree with TRBD1. This CDR3 has 14 residues. Germline-derived CDR1 and CDR2 are PRHDT and FYEKMQ (reference sequence). J gave up 8 bases and V 6 bases, and 7 bases lay outside the gene matches. The CDR3 region has the DNA TGTGCCAGCAGTATGGGACAGGGGATATATGAGCAGTTCTTC. It yields the protein CASSMGQGIYEQFF.

The V gene is TRBV27, the J gene TRBJ2-2, with TRBD1 as a possible D gene (6 bases). The germline V gene encodes CDR1 MNHEY and CDR2 SMNVEV (reference sequence). The CDR3 spans 16 residues. V lost 6 bases, J lost 4 bases, and 18 bases lay in between. The DNA of the CDR3 is TGTGCCAGCAGCCCCCCAAGGGGGACCCGCACCGGGGAGCTGTTTTTT. This codes for CASSPPRGTRTGELFF.

V and J are TRBV28 and TRBJ2-7, with TRBD2 identical over 12 bases. V was pared by 8 bases and J by 1 base, with 12 bases of the junction left unmatched. Germline CDR1 is MDHEN and CDR2 is SYDVKM. The CDR3 runs to 17 residues. The CDR3 region has the DNA TGTGCCAGCGGATTTCTAGCGGGAGGGCTACAATCCTACGAGCAGTACTTC. Translated, it gives CASGFLAGGLQSYEQYF.

This clonotype has a handful of counts. The CDR3 loop is CASSFGDHSGEQYF. The DNA of the CDR3 is TGTGCCAGCAGTTTTGGAGACCACTCGGGAGAGCAGTACTTC. This sequence joins TRBV12-3 or TRBV12-4 and TRBJ2-7; D perhaps matches TRBD2 (5 bases). Trimming took off 3 bases at V and 7 bases at J, with 16 bases between the two ends. The CDR3 extends over 14 amino acids.

This clonotype was detected many times. This chain connects TRBV29-1 to TRBJ2-7; 10 bases match TRBD2. V was clipped by 1 base and J by 4 bases; unmatched bases: 4. The CDR3 contains 14 residues. Germline CDR1 and CDR2: SQVTM and ANQGSEA. CDR3 amino acids: CSVEVDSGRYEQYF. The DNA of the CDR3 is TGCAGCGTTGAAGTTGATAGCGGGAGGTACGAGCAGTACTTC.

This rearrangement joins TRBV12-3 or TRBV12-4 to TRBJ2-2, with D possibly matching TRBD1 (5 bases). The CDR3 consists of 17 residues. V shed 5 bases and J shed 5 bases, with 21 bases lying between them. The CDR3 sequence is CASSPLRRLRTTGELFF. CDR3 sequence (DNA): TGTGCCAGCAGTCCCCTGCGGCGGCTACGGACAACCGGGGAGCTGTTTTTT.

The gene calls are TRBV29-1 and TRBJ1-5, with no clear D. The CDR3 is 11 amino acids. Per the germline V gene, CDR1 is SQVTM and CDR2 is ANQGSEA. The ends were cut back, 6 bases at V and 11 bases at J, with 14 bases in the middle. CDR3 in amino acids: CSVEIQRSQHF. CDR3 DNA: TGCAGCGTGGAAATCCAAAGGTCCCAGCATTTT.

The chain joins TRBV6-1 to TRBJ2-2, with TRBD2 matching over 9 bases. The trim removed 8 bases at V and 4 bases at J, leaving 8 bases unmatched. CDR1 is MNHNS and CDR2 is SASEGT in the germline V gene. This CDR3 comprises 15 residues. The CDR3 DNA sequence: TGTGCCAGCGCCCGAGCGGGAGGTTCCACCGGGGAGCTGTTTTTT. The encoded protein is CASARAGGSTGELFF.

This chain links TRBV5-1 with TRBJ2-1; TRBD2 matches 14 bases. The V and J ends lost 1 base and 12 bases, in that order; junction bases with no gene match: 9. The CDR3 contains 16 residues. The germline V gene has CDR1 SGHRS and CDR2 YFSETQ. Written as DNA, the CDR3 is TGCGCCAGCAGCTTGACGGGGACTAGCGGGGGCCTGGGGCAGTTCTTC. This codes for CASSLTGTSGGLGQFF.

This clonotype was seen a few times. V and J are TRBV29-1 and TRBJ2-3; a possible D gene is TRBD1 (6 bases). CDR3 length equals 11 residues. Germline assignment: CDR1 SQVTM and CDR2 ANQGSEA. As DNA, the CDR3 is TGCAGTGGGGGCCGGGCAGATACGCAGTATTTT. Protein product: CSGGRADTQYF.

The chain employs TRBV7-6 and TRBJ2-7; either TRBD1 or TRBD2 may fit D (5 bases each). Germline V gene lookup returns CDR1 SGHVS and CDR2 FNYEAQ. The V end lost 5 bases, the J end lost 1 base, and 12 bases lay between the germline ends. The CDR3 contains 14 residues. The CDR3: CASSPERGSYEQYF. The CDR3 DNA follows: TGTGCCAGCAGCCCCGAGAGGGGTTCCTACGAGCAGTACTTC.

The rearrangement links TRBV2 to TRBJ2-7; no clear D gene. This CDR3 is 15 amino acids long. Germline CDR1 reads SNHLY; CDR2 reads FYNNEI. V was clipped by 7 bases and J by 0 bases, with 16 bases between them. In nucleotides, the CDR3 is TGTGCCAGCACTTGGGCAGACAAATACTCCTACGAGCAGTACTTC. Encoded protein: CASTWADKYSYEQYF.

This clonotype has a count of ten or more. It may be a read error: a sequence one base away is much more abundant. The J gene is TRBJ2-3, the V gene TRBV20-1; 12 bases align to TRBD2. This CDR3 has 16 amino acids. In germline, CDR1 is DFQATT, CDR2 SNEGSKA (reference sequence). As DNA, the CDR3 is TGCTGTGCTACGTCCGTACTAGCGGGAGGAACAGATACGCAGTATTTT. Its protein product is CCATSVLAGGTDTQYF.

The rearrangement links TRBV4-2 to TRBJ2-7, with D possibly TRBD2 on 6 matching bases. V lost 0 bases and J lost 3, with 12 bases in between. This CDR3 contains 15 residues. Germline assignment: CDR1 LGHNA and CDR2 YNFKEQ. The chain's CDR3 is CASSQEGRDGYEQYF. The CDR3 nucleotides read TGTGCCAGCAGCCAAGAGGGGCGGGACGGCTACGAGCAGTACTTC.

This clonotype was counted between two and nine times. The rearrangement links TRBV5-6 to TRBJ2-5; the D is unclear. The germline gives CDR1 SGHDT, CDR2 YYEEEE. V lost 3 bases and J lost 5, with 23 bases in between. The CDR3 covers 17 residues. CDR3 region: CASSSQTGLGYGETQYF. The CDR3, as DNA: TGTGCCAGCAGCTCCCAGACCGGGCTGGGGTACGGGGAGACCCAGTACTTC.

This chain connects TRBV5-1 to TRBJ2-2; D is perhaps TRBD1 or TRBD2 (5 bases each). This CDR3 region has 15 residues. Germline CDR1 is SGHRS and CDR2 is YFSETQ. Trimming removed 3 bases from V and 1 base from J, with 10 bases in between. CDR3 DNA: TGCGCCAGCAGCTCAATGGGGGAGAACACCGGGGAGCTGTTTTTT. Amino acid sequence: CASSSMGENTGELFF. Full variable domain (missing parts from reference TRBV5-1 and TRBJ2-2): KAGVTQTPRYLIKTRGQQVTLSCSPISGHRSVSWYQQTPGQGLQFLFEYFSETQRNKGNFPGRFSGRQFSNSRSEMNVSTLELGDSALYLCASSSMGENTGELFFGEGSRLTVL.

The rearrangement links TRBV7-6 to TRBJ1-3, with D perhaps TRBD1 (6 bases). Trimming stripped 4 bases from V and 2 bases from J, with 12 bases between. Germline CDR1 is SGHVS and CDR2 is FNYEAQ. The CDR3 is made up of 15 amino acids. This CDR3 is CASSSQGGTGNTIYF. The CDR3 bases are TGTGCCAGCAGCTCACAGGGAGGCACTGGAAACACCATATATTTT. The entire variable domain, with the rest obtained from reference TRBV7-6 and TRBJ1-3, is as follows: GAGVSQSPRYKVTKRGQDVALRCDPISGHVSLYWYRQALGQGPEFLTYFNYEAQQDKSGLPNDRFSAERPEGSISTLTIQRTEQRDSAMYRCASSSQGGTGNTIYFGEGSWLTVV.